The 25 T cell receptor beta chains reported below all come from one sample, sequenced in a study of blood T cell repertoires in COVID-19. The table came from immunoSEQ multiplex PCR; TCRdb's copy has only in-frame clones and leaves some out. The sample lists 15,000 to 20,000 clones, about nine tenths occurring once. The sequenced sample consisted of peripheral blood. All receptors come from a human donor in a cohort sampled during active COVID-19.

The genes are TRBV12-5 and TRBJ2-4, with D hard to call. CDR1 LGHNT and CDR2 FRNRAP come from the germline V gene. V gave up 0 bases and J gave up 9 bases, with 27 bases separating them. The CDR3 runs to 19 residues. The CDR3 is CASGLVLRGASFYQGIQYF. The CDR3 nucleotides are TGTGCTAGTGGTTTGGTACTTCGTGGAGCAAGTTTTTATCAAGGCATTCAGTACTTC.

This clone was found once. This chain uses TRBV30 with TRBJ2-5, with 7 bases lining up with TRBD2. The CDR3 has 15 amino acids. J was trimmed by 4 bases and V by 5 bases; bases with no gene match: 13. The germline gives CDR1 GTSNPN, CDR2 SVGIG (reference sequence). The CDR3: CAWRNQGLGGETQYF. The CDR3 DNA reads TGTGCCTGGCGAAACCAAGGACTAGGTGGAGAGACCCAGTACTTC.

This chain links TRBV3-1 (or the pseudogene TRBV3-2) with TRBJ1-5; D ambiguous. Germline CDR1 reads LGHDT; CDR2 reads YNNKEL (reference sequence). The V and J ends lost 0 bases and 6 bases respectively, with 12 bases between them. There are 15 residues in the CDR3. The CDR3 DNA reads TGTGCCAGCAGCCAAGATAGTAGACTGACTCAGCCCCAGCATTTT. Translating gives CASSQDSRLTQPQHF.

This clone is a singleton in its sample. V gene TRBV29-1 combines with J gene TRBJ1-1, with D perhaps TRBD1 (5 bases). V was pared by 1 base and J by 3 bases, with 12 bases between. This CDR3 is 14 amino acids long. CDR1 and CDR2 (germline): SQVTM, ANQGSEA. CDR3: CSVEVRGGHTEAFF. Here the CDR3 DNA reads TGCAGCGTTGAAGTTAGGGGTGGCCACACTGAAGCTTTCTTT.

V usage is TRBV4-1 and J usage is TRBJ1-1, with 7 positions matching TRBD1. V shed 1 base, J shed 13 bases, and the junction held 12 bases outside the gene matches. The germline CDR1 and CDR2 sequences are MGHRA and YSYEKL. The CDR3 sequence is 14 residues long. The CDR3 reads CASSQGSTGKFGFF. CDR3 in DNA: TGCGCCAGCAGCCAAGGTTCGACAGGGAAATTCGGTTTCTTT.

The sample holds one count of this clone. The genes are TRBV5-1 and TRBJ1-4; no reliable D call. CDR1 and CDR2 from the germline V gene are SGHRS and YFSETQ. The CDR3 has 16 amino acids. The germline V and J ends were trimmed by 0 bases and 6 bases, with 15 bases remaining between them. DNA of the CDR3: TGCGCCAGCAGCTTGGTATCCGTGAGCTCTTATGAAAAACTGTTTTTT. Translated, it gives CASSLVSVSSYEKLFF.

This sequence joins TRBV9 and TRBJ1-2; 8 bases are a match to TRBD1. This CDR3 spans 16 amino acids. V shed 3 bases and J 4 bases; nucleotides not matched to a gene: 11. Germline lookup yields CDR1 SGDLS and CDR2 YYNGEE. DNA of the CDR3: TGTGCCAGCAGCGATCCATCGCCAGGGGGCTTCTATGGCTACACCTTC. Its protein product is CASSDPSPGGFYGYTF.

This rearrangement joins TRBV9 to TRBJ2-2, with 7 positions matching TRBD2. CDR1 and CDR2 from the germline V gene are SGDLS and YYNGEE. CDR3 length: 16 residues. V gave up 4 bases and J gave up 1 base; unmatched junction bases: 7. CDR3 bases: TGTGCCAGCAGCCCTCGGGGGGACGGGAACACCGGGGAGCTGTTTTTT. This translates into CASSPRGDGNTGELFF.

V is TRBV27 and J is TRBJ2-7; maybe TRBD2 (5 bases). V was clipped by 2 bases and J by 2 bases, with 7 bases between them. CDR3 length: 13 amino acids. CDR1 and CDR2 from the germline V gene are MNHEY and SMNVEV (reference sequence). In nucleotides, the CDR3 is TGTGCCAGCAGTTTAGGAGGAACCTACGAGCAGTACTTC. It codes for CASSLGGTYEQYF.

V and J are TRBV5-5 and TRBJ1-2, with 9 bases identical to TRBD1. The CDR3 covers 14 residues. CDR1 and CDR2 from the germline V gene are SGHKS and YYEKEE (reference sequence). Losses at the gene ends were 4 bases for V and 4 bases for J; bases not matched to a gene: 5. CDR3 nucleotides: TGTGCCAGCAGCGGGGGACAGGGTGGCTATGGCTACACCTTC. Its translation: CASSGGQGGYGYTF.

The gene calls are TRBV6-5 and TRBJ2-7; perhaps TRBD1 as D (6 bases). Germline V gives CDR1 MNHEY, CDR2 SVGAGI. The CDR3 totals 15 residues. The V gene lost 0 bases and the J gene lost 3 bases, with 12 bases spanning the gap. DNA of the CDR3: TGTGCCAGCAGTTACTCCACAGGGCAAGGCTACGAGCAGTACTTC. Translation: CASSYSTGQGYEQYF.

The chain employs TRBV4-1 and TRBJ1-1; D is undetermined. Trimming cost V 1 base and J 3 bases, with 12 bases left between them. The CDR3 spans 15 residues. CDR1 is MGHRA and CDR2 is YSYEKL in the germline V gene. CDR3 residues: CASSQGPNEHTEAFF. As DNA, the CDR3 is TGCGCCAGCAGCCAAGGCCCAAACGAGCACACTGAAGCTTTCTTT.

V usage is TRBV14 and J usage is TRBJ1-2, with 7 bases that match TRBD1. V shed 2 bases and J 5 bases; nucleotides not matched to a gene: 8. The CDR3 covers 15 residues. Germline V lookup: CDR1 SGHDN, CDR2 FVKESK. This CDR3 is CASSQRGTEVYGYTF. Written as DNA, the CDR3 is TGTGCCAGCAGCCAACGAGGGACAGAAGTATATGGCTACACCTTC.

The rearrangement joins TRBV20-1 to TRBJ2-3; D gene unclear. Germline V gene sequence: CDR1 DFQATT, CDR2 SNEGSKA (reference sequence). The CDR3 loop spans 10 amino acids. This chain's CDR3 is CRVIADTQYF. CDR3 nucleotide sequence: TGCAGAGTTATAGCAGATACGCAGTATTTT.

A few counts support this clone. This chain links TRBV4-1 with TRBJ1-6; D unclear. CDR3 size: 15 residues. V lost 1 base to trimming and J lost 7 bases, with 11 bases between them. CDR1 MGHRA and CDR2 YSYEKL come from the germline V gene. Here the CDR3 reads CASSQARTSNSPLHF. DNA of the CDR3: TGCGCCAGCAGCCAAGCTCGAACATCGAATTCACCCCTCCACTTT.

The V and J genes are TRBV5-4 and TRBJ1-2; TRBD1 aligns across 7 bases. CDR3 size: 14 residues. CDR1 is SGHNT and CDR2 is YYREEE in the germline V gene (reference sequence). With 3 bases clipped from V and 4 bases from J, the junction kept 6 bases outside the gene matches. This CDR3 reads CASSSGQASYGYTF. The CDR3 bases are TGTGCCAGCAGCTCCGGACAGGCGAGCTATGGCTACACCTTC.

V and J are TRBV7-9 and TRBJ1-2; tentatively, D is TRBD1 (6 bases). The length of the CDR3 is 17 residues. V was clipped by 0 bases and J by 1 base, with 15 bases between them. The germline V gene encodes CDR1 SEHNR and CDR2 FQNEAQ (reference sequence). The CDR3 reads CASSLAGGQTFNYGYTF. The CDR3 DNA sequence: TGTGCCAGCAGCTTAGCGGGGGGGCAGACCTTTAACTATGGCTACACCTTC.

The chain recombines TRBV2 with TRBJ2-3; 10 bases are a match to TRBD2. This CDR3 is built from 16 residues. Trimming took 0 bases from V and 2 from J; bases not matched to a gene: 2. CDR1 is SNHLY, CDR2 FYNNEI, per germline. CDR3 coding DNA: TGTGCCAGCAGTGAAGCTAGCGGGGGGTCCACAGATACGCAGTATTTT. This translates into CASSEASGGSTDTQYF. Full variable domain (remainder filled in from reference TRBV2 and TRBJ2-3): EPEVTQTPSHQVTQMGQEVILRCVPISNHLYFYWYRQILGQKVEFLVSFYNNEISEKSEIFDDQFSVERPDGSNFTLKIRSTKLEDSAMYFCASSEASGGSTDTQYFGPGTRLTVL.

The chain is built from TRBV3-1 (or the pseudogene TRBV3-2) and TRBJ2-1, with 8 bases that match TRBD2. The CDR3 runs 15 residues. CDR1 LGHDT and CDR2 YNNKEL come from the germline V gene (reference sequence). V trimming: 1 base; J trimming: 7 bases; junction bases outside the gene matches: 6. In DNA form, the CDR3 reads TGTGCCAGCAGCCAAGGTAGCGGGGCAGTAAATGAGCAGTTCTTC. Translated, it gives CASSQGSGAVNEQFF.

The V and J genes are TRBV27 and TRBJ2-2; TRBD1 aligns across 8 bases. Germline trimming cut 2 bases from V and 7 bases from J; bases unmatched to any gene: 6. The CDR3 has 15 amino acids. In germline, CDR1 is MNHEY, CDR2 SMNVEV (reference sequence). CDR3 bases: TGTGCCAGCAGTTTAACCTGGACAGGGATCGGGGAGCTGTTTTTT. Residues: CASSLTWTGIGELFF.

This sequence joins TRBV5-5 and TRBJ2-1, with 12 bases that match TRBD2. V shed 0 bases, J shed 10 bases, and the junction held 14 bases outside the gene matches. CDR1 is SGHKS and CDR2 is YYEKEE in the germline V gene (reference sequence). CDR3 length: 18 amino acids. CDR3 in DNA: TGTGCCAGCAGCTTGGATCCCCTAGCTAGCGGGGGGGCCCGGGAGCAGTTCTTC. It encodes CASSLDPLASGGAREQFF. The whole variable domain, remainder taken from reference TRBV5-5 and TRBJ2-1, is DAGVTQSPTHLIKTRGQQVTLRCSPISGHKSVSWYQQVLGQGPQFIFQYYEKEERGRGNFPDRFSARQFPNYSSELNVNALLLGDSALYLCASSLDPLASGGAREQFFGPGTRLTVL.

J is TRBJ2-1 and V is TRBV20-1, with D maybe TRBD1 (7 bases). In germline, CDR1 is DFQATT, CDR2 SNEGSKA (reference sequence). The V gene lost 3 bases and the J gene lost 3 bases, with 9 bases spanning the gap. CDR3 length equals 13 residues. The CDR3 protein is CSASQGGYNEQFF. CDR3 nucleotide sequence: TGCAGTGCTAGTCAGGGGGGCTACAATGAGCAGTTCTTC.

The chain links TRBV6-1 to TRBJ1-5, with a tentative D call TRBD1 (6 bases). This CDR3 comprises 16 residues. Between the trimmed V and J ends, which lost 4 bases and 7 bases, there was a span of 20 bases. Germline V gene data show CDR1 as MNHNS and CDR2 as SASEGT. The CDR3 coding sequence is TGTGCCAGCAGTGTAAGCCCCTTTCAGGGGATGCAGCCCCAGCATTTT. Amino acid sequence: CASSVSPFQGMQPQHF.

The genes are TRBV6-5 and TRBJ2-7, with 8 nucleotides matching TRBD1. The CDR3 is 13 amino acids. The germline CDR1 and CDR2 sequences are MNHEY and SVGAGI. After removal of 8 bases from V and 2 bases from J, the junction contained 5 bases not matched to a gene. The CDR3 DNA reads as TGTGCCAGCTTAAGACAGGGGACCTACGAGCAGTACTTC. This translates into CASLRQGTYEQYF.

V and J are TRBV7-9 and TRBJ2-7, with D possibly matching TRBD2 (6 bases). This CDR3 comprises 15 residues. Germline V lookup: CDR1 SEHNR, CDR2 FQNEAQ (reference sequence). V was clipped by 7 bases and J by 4 bases, with 20 bases between them. CDR3 DNA sequence: TGTGCCAGCATCGAAGGCCATACAGCGGGTTACGAGCAGTACTTC. Protein product: CASIEGHTAGYEQYF.